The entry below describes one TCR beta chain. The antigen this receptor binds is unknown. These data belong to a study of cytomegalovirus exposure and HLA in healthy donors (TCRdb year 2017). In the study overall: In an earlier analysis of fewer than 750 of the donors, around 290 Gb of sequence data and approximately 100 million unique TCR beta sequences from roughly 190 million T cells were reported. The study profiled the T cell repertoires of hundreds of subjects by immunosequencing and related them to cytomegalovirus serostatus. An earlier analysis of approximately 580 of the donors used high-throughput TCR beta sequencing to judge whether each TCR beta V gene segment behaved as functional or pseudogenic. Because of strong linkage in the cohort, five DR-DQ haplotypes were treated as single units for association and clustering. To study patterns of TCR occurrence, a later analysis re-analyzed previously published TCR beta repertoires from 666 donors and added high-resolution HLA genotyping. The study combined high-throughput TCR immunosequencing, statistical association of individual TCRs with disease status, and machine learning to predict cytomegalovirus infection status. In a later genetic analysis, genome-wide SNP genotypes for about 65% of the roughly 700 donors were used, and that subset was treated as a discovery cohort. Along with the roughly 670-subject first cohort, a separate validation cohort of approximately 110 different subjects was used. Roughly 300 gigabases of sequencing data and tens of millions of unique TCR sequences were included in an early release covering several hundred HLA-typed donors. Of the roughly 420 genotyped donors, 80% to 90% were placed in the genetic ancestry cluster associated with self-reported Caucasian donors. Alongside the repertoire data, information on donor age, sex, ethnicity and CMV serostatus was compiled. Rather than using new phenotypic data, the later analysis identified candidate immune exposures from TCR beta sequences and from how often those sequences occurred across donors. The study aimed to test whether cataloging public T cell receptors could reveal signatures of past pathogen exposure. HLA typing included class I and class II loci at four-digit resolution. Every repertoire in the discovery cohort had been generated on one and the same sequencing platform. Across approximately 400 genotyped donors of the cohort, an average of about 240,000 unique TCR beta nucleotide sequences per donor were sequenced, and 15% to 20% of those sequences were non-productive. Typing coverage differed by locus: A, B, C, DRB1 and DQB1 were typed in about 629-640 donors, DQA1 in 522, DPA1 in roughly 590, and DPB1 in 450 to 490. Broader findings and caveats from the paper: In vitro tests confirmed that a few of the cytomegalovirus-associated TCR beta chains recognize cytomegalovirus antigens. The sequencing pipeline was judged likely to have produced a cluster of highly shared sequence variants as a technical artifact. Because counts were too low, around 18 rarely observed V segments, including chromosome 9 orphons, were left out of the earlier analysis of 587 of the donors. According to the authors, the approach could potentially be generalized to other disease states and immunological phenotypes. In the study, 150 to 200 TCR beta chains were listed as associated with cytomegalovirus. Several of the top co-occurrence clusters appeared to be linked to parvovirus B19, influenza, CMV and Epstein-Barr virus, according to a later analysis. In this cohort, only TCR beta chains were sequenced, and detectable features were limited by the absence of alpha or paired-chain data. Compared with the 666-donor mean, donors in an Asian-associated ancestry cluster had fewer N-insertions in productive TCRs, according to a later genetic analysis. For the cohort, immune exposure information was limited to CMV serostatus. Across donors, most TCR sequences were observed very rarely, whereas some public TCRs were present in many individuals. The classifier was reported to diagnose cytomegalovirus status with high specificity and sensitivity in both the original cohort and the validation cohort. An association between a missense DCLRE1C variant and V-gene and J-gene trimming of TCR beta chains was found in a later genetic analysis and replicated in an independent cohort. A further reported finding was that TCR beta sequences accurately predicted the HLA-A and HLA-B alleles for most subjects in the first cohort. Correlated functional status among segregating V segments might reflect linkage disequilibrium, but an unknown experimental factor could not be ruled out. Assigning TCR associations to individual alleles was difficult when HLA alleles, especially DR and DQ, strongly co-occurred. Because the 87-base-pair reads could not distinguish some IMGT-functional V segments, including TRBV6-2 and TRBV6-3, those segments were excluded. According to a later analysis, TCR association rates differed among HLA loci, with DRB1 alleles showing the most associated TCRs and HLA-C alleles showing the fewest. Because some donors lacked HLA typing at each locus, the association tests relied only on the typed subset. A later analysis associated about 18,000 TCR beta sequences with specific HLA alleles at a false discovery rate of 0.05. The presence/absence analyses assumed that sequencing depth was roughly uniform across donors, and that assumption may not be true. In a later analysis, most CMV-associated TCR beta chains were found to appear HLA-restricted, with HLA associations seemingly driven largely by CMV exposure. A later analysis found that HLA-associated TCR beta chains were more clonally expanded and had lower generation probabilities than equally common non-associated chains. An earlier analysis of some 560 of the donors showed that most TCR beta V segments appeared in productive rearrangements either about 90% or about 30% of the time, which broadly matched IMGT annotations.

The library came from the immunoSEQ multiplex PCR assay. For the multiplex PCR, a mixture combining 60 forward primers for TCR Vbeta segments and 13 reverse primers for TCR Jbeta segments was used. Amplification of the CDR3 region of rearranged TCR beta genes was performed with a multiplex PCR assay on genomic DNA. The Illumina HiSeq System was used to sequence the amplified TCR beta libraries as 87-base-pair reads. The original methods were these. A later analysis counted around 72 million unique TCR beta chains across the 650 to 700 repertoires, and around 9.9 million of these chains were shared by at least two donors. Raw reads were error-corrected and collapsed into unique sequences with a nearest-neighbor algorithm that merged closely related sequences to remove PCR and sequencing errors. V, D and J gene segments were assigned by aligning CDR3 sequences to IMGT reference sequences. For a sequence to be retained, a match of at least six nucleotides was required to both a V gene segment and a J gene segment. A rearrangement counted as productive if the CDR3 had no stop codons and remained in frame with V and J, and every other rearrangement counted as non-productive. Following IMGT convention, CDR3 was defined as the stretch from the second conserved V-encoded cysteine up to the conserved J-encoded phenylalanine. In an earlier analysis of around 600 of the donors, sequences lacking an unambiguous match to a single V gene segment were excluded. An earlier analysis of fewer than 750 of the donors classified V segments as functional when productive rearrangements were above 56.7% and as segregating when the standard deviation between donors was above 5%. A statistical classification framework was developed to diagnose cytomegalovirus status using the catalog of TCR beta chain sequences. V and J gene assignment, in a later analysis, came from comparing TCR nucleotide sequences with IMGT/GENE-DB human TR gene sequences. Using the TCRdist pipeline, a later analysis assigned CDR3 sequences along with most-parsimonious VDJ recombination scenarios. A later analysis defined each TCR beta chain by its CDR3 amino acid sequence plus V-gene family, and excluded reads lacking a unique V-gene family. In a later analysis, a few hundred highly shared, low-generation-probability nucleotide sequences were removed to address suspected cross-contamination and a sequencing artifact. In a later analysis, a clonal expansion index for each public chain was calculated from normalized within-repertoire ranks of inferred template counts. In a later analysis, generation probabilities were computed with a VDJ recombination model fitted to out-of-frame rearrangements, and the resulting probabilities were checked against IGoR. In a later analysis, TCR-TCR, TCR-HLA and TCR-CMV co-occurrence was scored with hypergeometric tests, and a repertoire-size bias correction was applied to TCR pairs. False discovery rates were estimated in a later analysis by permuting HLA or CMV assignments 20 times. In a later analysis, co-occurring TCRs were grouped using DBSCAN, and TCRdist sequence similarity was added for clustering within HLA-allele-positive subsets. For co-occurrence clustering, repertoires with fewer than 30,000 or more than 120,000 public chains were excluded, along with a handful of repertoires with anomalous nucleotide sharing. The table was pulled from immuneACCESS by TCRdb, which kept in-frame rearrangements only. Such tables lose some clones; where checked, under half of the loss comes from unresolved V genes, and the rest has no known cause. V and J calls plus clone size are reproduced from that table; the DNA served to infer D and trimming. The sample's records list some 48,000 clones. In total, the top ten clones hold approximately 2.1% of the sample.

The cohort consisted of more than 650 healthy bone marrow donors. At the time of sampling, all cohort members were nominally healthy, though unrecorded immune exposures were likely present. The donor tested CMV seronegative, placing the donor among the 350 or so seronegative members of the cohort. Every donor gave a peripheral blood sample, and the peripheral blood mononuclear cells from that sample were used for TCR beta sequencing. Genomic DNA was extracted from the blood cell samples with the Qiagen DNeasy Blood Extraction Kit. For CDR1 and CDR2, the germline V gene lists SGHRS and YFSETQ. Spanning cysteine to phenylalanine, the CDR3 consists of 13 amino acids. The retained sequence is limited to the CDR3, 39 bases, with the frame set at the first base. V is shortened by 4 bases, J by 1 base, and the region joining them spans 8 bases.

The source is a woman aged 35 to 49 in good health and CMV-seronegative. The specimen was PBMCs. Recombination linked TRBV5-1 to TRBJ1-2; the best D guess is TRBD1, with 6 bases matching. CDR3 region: CASSPDSNYGYTF. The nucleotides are TGCGCCAGCAGCCCGGACAGTAACTATGGCTACACCTTC.